The source of this T cell receptor (beta chain) is a study of blood T cell repertoires in COVID-19 (dated by TCRdb to the early 2020s). Regarding the research as a whole: Samples covering the acute and convalescent phases of COVID-19 were provided by collaborators in the United States, Italy and Spain. The prospective study material was composed of cDNA or gDNA derived from T cells, B-cell-depleted T cells, or PBMCs. The dataset comprised deeply sampled blood TCRbeta repertoires from subjects exposed to, actively infected with, or recovered from COVID-19. The repertoires were made available in a free public database intended to serve as a resource for research on the immune response to SARS-CoV-2. Samples came from the ongoing ImmuneRACE study (first 160 participants) plus 1,254 subjects from 6 global collaborators. Nearly every sample came with metadata listing a de-identified subject ID, COVID-19 status, age in years and sex. HLA class I and class II types, where available, came from metadata supplied by the sample provider rather than from assay-based typing.

Participants in the prospective study were aged 18 to 89 years, lived in approximately 26 United States geographic areas, and enrolled through a virtual design. In the prospective study, cohorts were assigned on the basis of participant-reported clinical history obtained from a screening survey and a study questionnaire. Each participant in the prospective study had whole blood, serum and a nasopharyngeal or oropharyngeal swab collected by mobile phlebotomists. Over a roughly 2-month period, participants in the prospective study had the option of providing additional blood draws and questionnaires. Blood samples from the prospective study were shipped frozen or at room temperature prior to DNA extraction. TCRbeta CDR3 regions were amplified from genomic DNA using the immunoSEQ Assay, a bias-controlled multiplex PCR. Per the source publication's procedure: The number of nucleated cells in each sample was estimated from the amplification of reference gene primers within the assay. To quantify the absolute abundance of each unique TCRbeta CDR3 rearrangement, sequence reads were collapsed and filtered. For each sample, productive Simpson clonality was calculated by taking the square root of Simpson's diversity index across productive rearrangements. The table comes from immuneACCESS by way of TCRdb, which keeps in-frame sequences with V and J called. Part of the clones is missing from these tables; in studies checked, under half for an unresolved V gene and the rest for unknown reasons. V and J calls and clone size are copied from that table; D and trimming were computed from the DNA. The sample table holds fewer than 350,000 clones, of which 85% to 90% were seen once. Roughly 4.3% of the sample comes from the top ten.

As concerns this clone: Its antigen is currently not known. Within one base of it there is no much larger clone, and no base qualities were kept.

V and J are trimmed by 5 bases and 4 bases, and the gene matches miss 4 bases of the junction. The CDR3 runs 15 amino acids, cysteine and phenylalanine included. Kept here is only the CDR3 DNA, which spans 45 bases and is read in frame from base 1. Per the germline V gene, MNHEY is the CDR1 and SVGAGI is the CDR2. Here is what the overall study found, with its caveats: How much clinical and demographic metadata was included differed by source and by participant, and the metadata was provided uncurated.

What was sequenced was PBMCs or T cells enriched from blood (not recorded which). This receptor was obtained from a woman aged 25 to 39 with acute COVID-19. The receptor chain draws on TRBV6-5 and TRBJ1-4; 10 of the junction bases match TRBD1. The bases read TGTGCCAGCAGTCGACAGGGGGCAATTAATGAAAAACTGTTTTTT. Its translation reads: CASSRQGAINEKLFF.